In this sample, the clone carrying this T cell receptor beta chain turned up once. The sample belongs to a study of blood T cell repertoires in COVID-19. Study as a whole: The United States, Italy and Spain provided the acute and convalescent COVID-19 samples. PBMCs, B-cell-depleted T cells, or T cells were the source of the cDNA or gDNA that made up the material.

The V and J ends lost 5 bases and 0 bases respectively, with 14 bases between them. Germline V gene data show CDR1 as SGHTA and CDR2 as FQGNSA. This CDR3 has 16 residues. In the original workflow: Estimation of nucleated cell counts was performed using reference gene primer amplification. TCRdb keeps only in-frame clones here, not all; method: immunoSEQ multiplex PCR. V, J and clone size derive from that table, while D and trimming were established from the DNA sequence. In the table there are 95,000 or so clones, about 90% of which are singletons. Sequencing input: peripheral blood. V gene TRBV7-2 combines with J gene TRBJ1-3; a possible D gene is TRBD1 (6 bases). The clonotype comes from a human donor in a cohort sampled during active COVID-19. The DNA for the CDR3 is TGTGCCAGCAGCGCCGTAGAACAGGGCTCTGGAAACACCATATATTTT. This encodes CASSAVEQGSGNTIYF. Full variable domain (remainder filled in from reference TRBV7-2 and TRBJ1-3): GAGVSQSPSNKVTEKGKDVELRCDPISGHTALYWYRQSLGQGLEFLIYFQGNSAPDKSGLPSDRFSAERTGGSVSTLTIQRTQQEDSAVYLCASSAVEQGSGNTIYFGEGSWLTVV.